This T cell receptor beta chain stems from a study of high-grade serous ovarian cancer treatment subgroups. V lost 3 bases, J lost 2 bases, and 7 bases lay in between. The CDR3 length is 13 residues. Germline V CDR1 and CDR2: SGHAT, FQNNGV. In its sample, this clone was seen once. Its antigen is unknown. The assay was immunoSEQ multiplex PCR, and TCRdb's table has in-frame clones only and misses some. This sample has about 8,500 clones, with around 76% found just once. Tumor samples were taken before definitive surgery or chemotherapy. Study-level findings and limits: Different patients shared almost no repertoire; same-patient tumors shared roughly 0.1 to 0.8. Bulk tumor TCR sequencing gave no spatial information. TCR clonal relatedness correlated positively with neoantigen level.

Material: tumor tissue. This chain uses TRBV11-2 with TRBJ1-2; D unresolved. This sequence originates from a human donor with high-grade serous ovarian cancer. This chain's CDR3 is CASSLEQNYGYTF. The CDR3 coding sequence is TGTGCCAGCAGCTTGGAACAGAACTATGGCTACACCTTC. Full variable domain (outside the CDR3, taken from reference TRBV11-2 and TRBJ1-2): EAGVAQSPRYKIIEKRQSVAFWCNPISGHATLYWYQQILGQGPKLLIQFQNNGVVDDSQLPKDRFSAERLKGVDSTLKIQPAKLEDSAVYLCASSLEQNYGYTFGSGTRLTVV.